The sequence of this T cell receptor beta chain was determined in a study of blood T cell repertoires in COVID-19. Whole-study context: Specimens from acute and convalescent COVID-19 originated in the United States, Italy and Spain. T cells, B-cell-depleted T cells, or PBMCs supplied cDNA or gDNA.

Source study methods: Counts of nucleated cells, estimated from reference gene primer amplification, were obtained. Assay used: immunoSEQ multiplex PCR; TCRdb lists only in-frame clones, some missing. V and J calls and clone size are given by that table; D and trimming were obtained from the DNA. The table includes hundreds of thousands of clones, roughly 90% detected once. The CDR3 totals 16 residues. CDR1 SGHTA and CDR2 FQGNSA come from the germline V gene. The J segment lost 0 bases and the V segment lost 5 bases, leaving 7 bases of the junction unmatched. The chain joins TRBV7-2 to TRBJ1-3; 7 bases are shared with TRBD1. This TCR came from a man in his 60s who had recovered from COVID-19. Sequenced material: PBMCs or T cells enriched from blood (not recorded which). The CDR3 reads CASSQWTGLSGNTIYF. The CDR3 nucleotides are TGTGCCAGCAGCCAATGGACAGGTCTCTCTGGAAACACCATATATTTT.